This T cell receptor beta chain is drawn from a study of T cell repertoires in cytomegalovirus infection. Across the study: Indications of both CMV infection and matching HLA type were provided by public TCR beta signatures. Study conclusions and caveats: People with CMV and the relevant HLA were identified by cumulative public TCR beta family frequency.

In TCRdb, the reads were re-called with MiXCR into one record per CDR3 protein. The sample consists of hundreds of thousands of distinct CDR3 sequences, less than 40% of them appearing once. In its sample, this clonotype was seen a few times. Its target is not known. The sample consisted of PBMCs. The receptor comes from a human donor in good health (CMV status not recorded). Some clones in this sample may be carry-over from other donors' samples.

The CDR3 DNA reads TGTGCCAGCAGCCCACTTAACCCCACGGGCGAGCAGTACTTC. It specifies CASSPLNPTGEQYF. The gene calls are TRBV28 and TRBJ2-7; D is uncertain. The CDR3 runs to 14 residues. Germline CDR1 is MDHEN and CDR2 is SYDVKM. Deletions cut 6 bases from V and 6 bases from J, with 18 bases between.